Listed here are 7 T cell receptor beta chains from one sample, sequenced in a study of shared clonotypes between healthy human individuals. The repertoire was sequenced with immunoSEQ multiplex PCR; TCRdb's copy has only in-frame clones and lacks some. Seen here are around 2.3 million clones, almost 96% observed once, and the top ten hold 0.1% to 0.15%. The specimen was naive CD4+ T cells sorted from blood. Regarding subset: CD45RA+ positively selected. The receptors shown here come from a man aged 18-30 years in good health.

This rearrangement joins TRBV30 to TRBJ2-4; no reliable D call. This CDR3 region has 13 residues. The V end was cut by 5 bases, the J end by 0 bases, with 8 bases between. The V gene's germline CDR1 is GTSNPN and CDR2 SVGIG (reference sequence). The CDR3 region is CAWRPIAKNIQYF. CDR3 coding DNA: TGTGCCTGGCGACCTATAGCCAAAAACATTCAGTACTTC.

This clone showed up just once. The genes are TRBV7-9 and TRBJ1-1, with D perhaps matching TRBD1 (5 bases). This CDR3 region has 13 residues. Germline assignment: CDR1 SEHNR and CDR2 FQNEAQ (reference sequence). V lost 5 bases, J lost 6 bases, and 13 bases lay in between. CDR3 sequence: CASSPWTSPEAFF. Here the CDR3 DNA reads TGTGCCAGCAGCCCGTGGACATCCCCTGAAGCTTTCTTT. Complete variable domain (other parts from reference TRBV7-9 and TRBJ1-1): DTGVSQNPRHKITKRGQNVTFRCDPISEHNRLYWYRQTLGQGPEFLTYFQNEAQLEKSRLLSDRFSAERPKGSFSTLEIQRTEQGDSAMYLCASSPWTSPEAFFGQGTRLTVV.

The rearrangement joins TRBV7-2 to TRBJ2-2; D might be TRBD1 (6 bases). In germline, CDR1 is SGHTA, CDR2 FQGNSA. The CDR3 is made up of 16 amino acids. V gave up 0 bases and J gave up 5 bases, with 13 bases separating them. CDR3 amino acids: CASSLAIVGGTGELFF. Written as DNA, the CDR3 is TGTGCCAGCAGCTTAGCGATAGTAGGGGGAACCGGGGAGCTGTTTTTT. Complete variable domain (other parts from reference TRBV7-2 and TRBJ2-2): GAGVSQSPSNKVTEKGKDVELRCDPISGHTALYWYRQSLGQGLEFLIYFQGNSAPDKSGLPSDRFSAERTGGSVSTLTIQRTQQEDSAVYLCASSLAIVGGTGELFFGEGSRLTVL.

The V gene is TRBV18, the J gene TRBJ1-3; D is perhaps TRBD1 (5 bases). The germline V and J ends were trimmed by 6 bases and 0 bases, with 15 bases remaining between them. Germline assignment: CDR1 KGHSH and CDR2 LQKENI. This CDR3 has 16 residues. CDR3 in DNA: TGTGCCAGCTCGTCTACTGGGGGGGACTCTGGAAACACCATATATTTT. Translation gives CASSSTGGDSGNTIYF.

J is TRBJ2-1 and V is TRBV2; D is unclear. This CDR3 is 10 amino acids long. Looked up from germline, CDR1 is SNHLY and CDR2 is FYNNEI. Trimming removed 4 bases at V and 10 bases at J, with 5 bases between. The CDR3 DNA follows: TGTGCCAGCAGTGTAGGCGAGCAGTTCTTC. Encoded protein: CASSVGEQFF.

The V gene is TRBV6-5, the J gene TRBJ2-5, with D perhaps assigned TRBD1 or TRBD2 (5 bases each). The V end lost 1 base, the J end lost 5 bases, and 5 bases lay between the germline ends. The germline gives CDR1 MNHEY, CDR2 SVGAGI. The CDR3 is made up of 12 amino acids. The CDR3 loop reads CASSYWGETQYF. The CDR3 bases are TGTGCCAGCAGTTACTGGGGGGAGACCCAGTACTTC.

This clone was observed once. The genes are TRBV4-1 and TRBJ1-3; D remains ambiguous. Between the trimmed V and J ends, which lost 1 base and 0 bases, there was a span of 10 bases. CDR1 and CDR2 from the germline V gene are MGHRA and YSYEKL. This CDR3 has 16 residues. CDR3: CASSQVITLSGNTIYF. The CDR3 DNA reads TGCGCCAGCAGCCAAGTTATCACGCTCTCTGGAAACACCATATATTTT.